Listed here are 32 T cell receptor beta chains from one sample, sequenced in a study of T cells expressing NK-cell markers (dated by TCRdb to 2018 to 2021). Library preparation used 5' RACE. The sample was run on an Illumina HiSeq 2000. With the reads reprocessed by TCRdb, a single entry stands for each CDR3 protein sequence and no DNA is reported. The table for this sample lists roughly 180,000 distinct CDR3 sequences. Less than 20% of the sample goes to the ten largest clones. What was sequenced was blood T cells: a sorted CD56 or NKG2C T cell subset, CD4+ or CD8+ T cells, or bulk PBMC T cells (not recorded which). The receptor set was obtained from a woman between 18 and 70 years old in good health.

The chain employs TRBV20-1 and TRBJ2-1; TCRdb's D gene call, TRBD2, goes unchecked for lack of DNA. This CDR3 spans 15 amino acids. CDR1 and CDR2 (germline): DFQATT, SNEGSKA (reference sequence). CDR3 in amino acids: CSAFTSGRALNEQFF.

The chain carries TRBV12-3 or TRBV12-4 and TRBJ2-2; TCRdb's D call of TRBD2 is untestable without DNA. The CDR3 contains 16 residues. The chain's CDR3 is CASSPGLAGEAGELFF.

The gene calls are TRBV29-1 and TRBJ2-3; there is no DNA to check the TCRdb D call of TRBD2. The CDR3 has 17 residues. Per the germline V gene, CDR1 is SQVTM and CDR2 is ANQGSEA. The CDR3 sequence: CSVEGRLAGGPGDTQYF.

The chain uses TRBV19 and TRBJ2-5; as DNA is missing, the TRBD1 call by TCRdb cannot be tested. The CDR3 consists of 14 residues. Germline V gives CDR1 LNHDA, CDR2 SQIVND (reference sequence). The CDR3 sequence: CASSMGTGQETQYF.

V usage is TRBV20-1 and J usage is TRBJ2-5. The CDR3 totals 13 residues. The V gene's germline CDR1 is DFQATT and CDR2 SNEGSKA (reference sequence). CDR3 in amino acids: CSASRTYQETQYF.

V gene TRBV5-1 combines with J gene TRBJ2-3. The germline gives CDR1 SGHRS, CDR2 YFSETQ. The CDR3 contains 13 residues. The CDR3 sequence is CASSSTSTDTQYF.

J is TRBJ2-7 and V is TRBV3-1. The CDR3 is 15 residues long. Germline-derived CDR1 and CDR2 are LGHDT and YNNKEL (reference sequence). The CDR3 sequence: CASSQAASSSYEQYF.

The chain carries TRBV6-1 and TRBJ1-5. The CDR3 loop spans 11 amino acids. Germline V CDR1 and CDR2: MNHNS, SASEGT. CDR3 amino acids: CASSGNQPQHF.

The rearrangement links TRBV20-1 to TRBJ1-1; TCRdb's D gene call, TRBD1, goes unchecked for lack of DNA. Germline assignment: CDR1 DFQATT and CDR2 SNEGSKA (reference sequence). The length of the CDR3 is 14 residues. This chain's CDR3 is CSVPSWGGNTEAFF.

The chain combines TRBV14 with TRBJ2-3; as DNA is missing, the TRBD2 call by TCRdb cannot be tested. The germline V gene encodes CDR1 SGHDN and CDR2 FVKESK. There are 15 residues in the CDR3. The CDR3 sequence: CASSQRAGGTDTQYF.

V is TRBV20-1 and J is TRBJ2-3; as DNA is missing, the TRBD2 call by TCRdb cannot be tested. The germline gives CDR1 DFQATT, CDR2 SNEGSKA (reference sequence). The CDR3 is 11 amino acids. The CDR3 here is CSEGEGPWQYF.

V gene TRBV5-1 combines with J gene TRBJ2-3; TCRdb reports TRBD1, a call that lacks DNA to check it against. This CDR3 is 15 amino acids long. Germline V gene sequence: CDR1 SGHRS, CDR2 YFSETQ. This CDR3 reads CASSSGQRPTDTQYF.

V gene TRBV7-8 combines with J gene TRBJ2-1; as DNA is missing, the TRBD1 call by TCRdb cannot be tested. The CDR3 runs to 17 residues. Germline V gives CDR1 SGHVS, CDR2 FQNEAQ. The chain's CDR3 is CASSPIQGSGTYNEQFF.

The chain is built from TRBV9 and TRBJ2-3; TCRdb lists TRBD1, though no DNA is available to test this call. This CDR3 contains 14 residues. Germline V gene data show CDR1 as SGDLS and CDR2 as YYNGEE. The CDR3 reads CASSVLGRADTQYF.

The J gene is TRBJ1-1, the V gene TRBV19. The CDR3 totals 15 residues. The germline V gene encodes CDR1 LNHDA and CDR2 SQIVND (reference sequence). The CDR3 protein is CASSRLRKGNTEAFF.

The chain has TRBV6-2 or TRBV6-3 and TRBJ2-2; the D gene TCRdb calls, TRBD1, cannot be checked with no DNA. The CDR3 length is 15 residues. Germline assignment: CDR1 MNHEY and CDR2 SVGEGT. The CDR3 sequence: CASSRRQMNTGELFF.

The chain combines TRBV7-9 with TRBJ1-5. Germline V gene data show CDR1 as SEHNR and CDR2 as FQNEAQ (reference sequence). The CDR3 loop spans 16 amino acids. The CDR3 is CASSLSGGYSNQPQHF.

The J gene is TRBJ2-5, the V gene TRBV12-3 or TRBV12-4; TCRdb's D call of TRBD1 is untestable without DNA. This CDR3 has 15 amino acids. CDR3 residues: CASTQRTGKQETQYF.

The chain is built from TRBV20-1 and TRBJ2-7; the D gene TCRdb calls, TRBD1, cannot be checked with no DNA. Per the germline V gene, CDR1 is DFQATT and CDR2 is SNEGSKA (reference sequence). The CDR3 is made up of 12 amino acids. The CDR3 is CSAPGGEHEQYF.

V is TRBV5-1 and J is TRBJ2-3. CDR3 length: 14 residues. Germline V gene lookup returns CDR1 SGHRS and CDR2 YFSETQ. The CDR3 sequence: CASSLDVAPDTQYF. Full variable domain (outside the CDR3, taken from reference TRBV5-1 and TRBJ2-3): KAGVTQTPRYLIKTRGQQVTLSCSPISGHRSVSWYQQTPGQGLQFLFEYFSETQRNKGNFPGRFSGRQFSNSRSEMNVSTLELGDSALYLCASSLDVAPDTQYFGPGTRLTVL.

The rearrangement links TRBV12-3 or TRBV12-4 to TRBJ1-1. This CDR3 region has 11 residues. Here the CDR3 reads CASKGFTEAFF.

CDR3 protein: CASNNRGASNEQFF. This chain connects TRBV12-3 or TRBV12-4 to TRBJ2-1; the TRBD1 assignment by TCRdb is unverifiable without DNA. The CDR3 covers 14 residues.

CDR3 in amino acids: CASSLVPIAGGSYNEQFF. The J gene is TRBJ2-1, the V gene TRBV5-1; TCRdb's D call, TRBD2, is unchecked because there is no DNA. Per the germline V gene, CDR1 is SGHRS and CDR2 is YFSETQ. CDR3 length: 18 residues.

The chain links TRBV29-1 to TRBJ1-1. The germline V gene has CDR1 SQVTM and CDR2 ANQGSEA. This CDR3 is built from 13 residues. The CDR3 sequence is CSVQNQMNTEAFF.

The chain uses TRBV7-2 and TRBJ2-7; TCRdb gives TRBD1 as the D gene, but with no DNA this cannot be confirmed. Per germline, CDR1 SGHTA and CDR2 FQGNSA. CDR3 length equals 14 residues. The CDR3 sequence: CASSPGLGPWEQYF. Filled out from reference TRBV7-2 and TRBJ2-7, the complete variable domain reads GAGVSQSPSNKVTEKGKDVELRCDPISGHTALYWYRQSLGQGLEFLIYFQGNSAPDKSGLPSDRFSAERTGGSVSTLTIQRTQQEDSAVYLCASSPGLGPWEQYFGPGTRLTVT.

V gene TRBV9 combines with J gene TRBJ2-1; TCRdb selects TRBD2, and the lack of DNA leaves this call unchecked. Germline-derived CDR1 and CDR2 are SGDLS and YYNGEE. The CDR3 sequence is 18 residues long. CDR3 residues: CASSVGLAGYQLINEQFF.

The chain is built from TRBV21-1 and TRBJ1-1. TRBV21-1 constitutes a pseudogene. The length of the CDR3 is 13 residues. CDR3: CASRKGCGTEAFF.

The J gene is TRBJ1-1, the V gene TRBV2; TCRdb picks TRBD1, but there is no DNA to check that call. Germline loops: CDR1 SNHLY, CDR2 FYNNEI. The CDR3 is made up of 11 amino acids. Here the CDR3 reads CASSVGGAAFF.

This chain links TRBV3-1 with TRBJ2-1; as DNA is missing, the TRBD2 call by TCRdb cannot be tested. The CDR3 loop spans 13 amino acids. Per germline, CDR1 LGHDT and CDR2 YNNKEL (reference sequence). The CDR3 sequence: CASRPSVGDEQFF.

The V and J genes are TRBV28 and TRBJ2-2; absent DNA, TCRdb's TRBD1 call cannot be checked. The CDR3 length is 16 residues. Looked up from germline, CDR1 is MDHEN and CDR2 is SYDVKM. CDR3 in amino acids: CASSFPSGKGTGELFF.

The rearrangement joins TRBV25-1 to TRBJ2-7. Germline CDR1 reads MGHDK; CDR2 reads SYGVNS. The length of the CDR3 is 15 residues. This chain's CDR3 is CASMVSRGISYEQYF.

The chain joins TRBV10-3 to TRBJ1-2; TCRdb proposes TRBD1, but this gene call is untestable without DNA. CDR1 and CDR2 (germline): ENHRY, SYGVKD. CDR3 length: 15 residues. This CDR3 reads CAISENLGGNYGYTF.